This T cell receptor beta chain appears in the sequencing data of a study of blood T cell repertoires in COVID-19. As for the study in general: COVID-19 samples from acute and convalescent phases originated in the United States, Italy and Spain. PBMCs, B-cell-depleted T cells, or T cells provided the cDNA or gDNA that made up the material.

Regarding this clone: Other nucleotide sequences from this sample produce the same CDR3.

In the authors' workflow: Reference gene primer amplification gave nucleated cell count estimates. Here immunoSEQ multiplex PCR was the method, and the copy in TCRdb shows in-frame clones only, minus some. The DNA gave D and trimming, while V, J and clone size come from that table. This table holds tens of thousands of clones, roughly 85% found once. Germline V CDR1 and CDR2: SNHLY, FYNNEI. The V and J ends lost 2 bases and 0 bases, in that order; junction bases with no gene match: 6. This CDR3 region has 16 residues. Input material: peripheral blood. This sequence was found in an elderly man with active COVID-19. The chain carries TRBV2 and TRBJ1-1; 7 bases are shared with TRBD1. The CDR3: CASSERQGGLNTEAFF. CDR3 sequence (DNA): TGTGCCAGCAGTGAAAGACAGGGCGGCCTGAACACTGAAGCTTTCTTT.